Listed below are T cell receptor beta chains from one sample, sequenced in a study of radiation and T cells in renal cell carcinoma. The assay was immunoSEQ multiplex PCR, and TCRdb's table has in-frame clones only and misses some. The table has 150,000 or so clones, around 90% seen once. Sample: blood, taken from a patient whose treatment included radiotherapy and nephrectomy. The receptors stem from a woman aged 50 to 60 with renal cell carcinoma. CDR3s include the opening cysteine and the closing phenylalanine or tryptophan. The order of the fields is V gene, D gene, J gene, clone size, CDR3 protein, CDR3 DNA. D genes are given only for firm matches. Only some rows state a clone size, as once, few, many or a class for expanded clones.

>TRBV6-5|TRBD1|TRBJ1-1|.
CASRWDRVNTEAFF
TGTGCCAGCAGGTGGGACAGGGTGAACACTGAAGCTTTCTTT
>TRBV18|TRBD1|TRBJ1-5|.
CASSAQGAKEPQHF
TGTGCCAGCTCAGCTCAGGGGGCTAAGGAGCCCCAGCATTTT
>TRBV11-3|TRBD1|TRBJ2-7|.
CASSLDRRNEQYF
TGTGCCAGCAGCTTGGACAGGCGGAACGAGCAGTACTTC
>TRBV2|TRBD1|TRBJ2-5|.
CASKGLRDSQETQYF
TGTGCCAGCAAAGGCTTAAGGGACAGCCAAGAGACCCAGTACTTC
>TRBV4-1|TRBD2|TRBJ2-3|.
CASSQIRLAGPGTQYF
TGCGCCAGCAGCCAAATCCGACTAGCGGGGCCGGGCACGCAGTATTTT
>TRBV27|.|TRBJ1-5|.
CASSLSRGGQPQHF
TGTGCCAGCAGTTTATCCAGGGGAGGTCAGCCCCAGCATTTT
>TRBV6-1|.|TRBJ1-4|.
CASRRDTDAEKLFF
TGTGCCAGCAGGCGGGACACCGACGCGGAAAAACTGTTTTTT
>TRBV7-9|.|TRBJ1-3|.
CASSLGGPGNTIYF
TGTGCCAGCAGCTTGGGCGGGCCAGGAAACACCATATATTTT
>TRBV5-4|.|TRBJ1-2|.
CASSLDWGEGYTF
TGTGCCAGCAGCTTAGATTGGGGCGAGGGCTACACCTTC
>TRBV7-2|.|TRBJ2-7|.
CASSLQGSPTIYEQYF
TGTGCCAGCAGCTTACAGGGGAGCCCTACTATCTACGAGCAGTACTTC
>TRBV9|.|TRBJ1-3|once
CASSPGTGNTIYF
TGTGCCAGCAGCCCCGGCACTGGAAACACCATATATTTT
>TRBV5-1|.|TRBJ1-2|once
CASSNGQSLGGYTF
TGCGCCAGCAGCAACGGACAGTCCCTTGGCGGCTACACCTTC
>TRBV6-6|.|TRBJ1-5|.
CASRGSNQPQHF
TGTGCCAGCAGGGGTAGCAATCAGCCCCAGCATTTT
>TRBV19|.|TRBJ1-5|once
CASRKTGDGNQPQHF
TGTGCCAGTAGGAAGACAGGCGATGGCAATCAGCCCCAGCATTTT
>TRBV9|.|TRBJ2-3|.
CASSLLGSTDTQYF
TGTGCCAGCAGCTTGCTTGGGAGCACAGATACGCAGTATTTT
>TRBV5-1|TRBD1|TRBJ2-5|.
CASSREDRAKETQYF
TGCGCCAGCAGCAGGGAAGACAGGGCGAAAGAGACCCAGTACTTC
>TRBV19|.|TRBJ2-7|.
CASSMGPPNIYEQYF
TGTGCCAGTAGTATGGGCCCCCCTAATATATACGAGCAGTACTTC
>TRBV29-1|.|TRBJ1-3|once
CSVLGPISGNTIYF
TGCAGCGTTCTCGGGCCTATCTCTGGAAACACCATATATTTT
>TRBV10-1|.|TRBJ1-2|.
CASSDGPRWTF
TGCGCCAGCAGTGATGGGCCCCGTTGGACCTTC
>TRBV2|.|TRBJ1-2|.
CASSLGGRWLSGYTF
TGTGCCAGCTCTTTAGGGGGACGGTGGCTCTCCGGCTACACCTTC
>TRBV6-6|TRBD1|TRBJ1-4|.
CASSRGTGNEKLFF
TGTGCCAGCAGTCGCGGGACAGGGAATGAAAAACTGTTTTTT
>TRBV2|.|TRBJ1-5|.
CASSEQRTVHQPQHF
TGTGCCAGCAGTGAGCAGAGGACAGTACATCAGCCCCAGCATTTT
>TRBV6-6|.|TRBJ1-1|.
CASRQGQMNTEAFF
TGTGCCAGCAGACAAGGACAGATGAACACTGAAGCTTTCTTT
>TRBV6-5|.|TRBJ2-7|.
CASSYVQSSYEQYF
TGTGCCAGCAGTTACGTACAGAGCTCCTACGAGCAGTACTTC
>TRBV19|.|TRBJ2-1|.
CASSIVGNSWNEQFF
TGTGCCAGTAGTATAGTGGGGAACAGTTGGAATGAGCAGTTCTTC
>TRBV19|.|TRBJ2-5|.
CASSIGAGAQETQYF
TGTGCCAGTAGTATTGGGGCGGGGGCGCAAGAGACCCAGTACTTC
>TRBV4-3|.|TRBJ2-7|.
CASSLKQGYEQYF
TGCGCCAGCAGTCTCAAACAGGGCTACGAGCAGTACTTC
>TRBV5-4|.|TRBJ2-7|.
CASSLDPGGQNFYEQYF
TGTGCCAGCAGCTTGGATCCGGGAGGACAGAACTTTTACGAGCAGTACTTC
>TRBV6-4|.|TRBJ1-2|.
CASSPEEGAGYGYTF
TGTGCCAGCAGCCCCGAGGAAGGGGCAGGCTATGGCTACACCTTC